This note documents a single TCR beta chain sequence. TCRdb passed the multiplex PCR reads through MiXCR, listing each CDR3 protein once. Found here are 20,000 to 30,000 distinct CDR3 sequences, 68% of them singletons; the top ten hold around a quarter. This specimen belongs to a study of breast tumors, draining lymph nodes, adjacent tissues. Germline CDR1 reads LGHDT; CDR2 reads YNNKEL (reference sequence). This CDR3 has 14 residues. V dropped 6 bases and J dropped 5; count of bases not matched to a gene: 5. Sequenced material: tumor-adjacent breast tissue. The receptor comes from a female donor with breast cancer. Some clones in this sample may be carry-over from other donors' samples. The rearrangement links TRBV3-1 to TRBJ2-3; 10 bases are shared with TRBD2. The CDR3 DNA follows: TGTGCCAGCAGTCAGGGACTAGCGTTAGATACGCAGTATTTT. Translating it yields CASSQGLALDTQYF.